The 5 T cell receptor beta chains below were found in one sample sequenced in a study of T cell changes during pregnancy in multiple sclerosis. Sequenced by immunoSEQ multiplex PCR; TCRdb stores in-frame clones only, minus some. The repertoire holds about 97,000 clones, with about nine tenths as singletons. The sample was peripheral blood, taken in the second trimester of pregnancy. The receptors were gathered from a female donor in good health, enrolled as a control in a pregnancy study.

The chain joins TRBV19 to TRBJ2-2; possible D gene TRBD2, 5 bases. There are 17 residues in the CDR3. CDR1 LNHDA and CDR2 SQIVND come from the germline V gene (reference sequence). V lost 1 base and J lost 0, with 12 bases in between. In nucleotides, the CDR3 is TGTGCCAGTAGTATAGGGGCGGACTCGTCGAACACCGGGGAGCTGTTTTTT. Translation gives CASSIGADSSNTGELFF.

The genes are TRBV5-4 and TRBJ2-7, with 9 bases lining up with TRBD2. V lost 4 bases, J lost 3 bases, and 8 bases stayed unmatched. The germline gives CDR1 SGHNT, CDR2 YYREEE (reference sequence). This CDR3 is 15 amino acids long. CDR3 region: CASSPTGTSIYEQYF. CDR3 sequence (DNA): TGTGCCAGCAGCCCTACGGGGACTAGCATCTACGAGCAGTACTTC.

The V call is TRBV15, the J call TRBJ2-7; unclear D gene. This CDR3 has 12 residues. Germline CDR1 and CDR2: LNHNV and YYDKDF (reference sequence). V lost 0 bases and J lost 4, with 4 bases in between. The CDR3 reads CATSRDQYEQYF. CDR3 DNA: TGTGCCACCAGCAGAGATCAGTACGAGCAGTACTTC.

The chain employs TRBV5-4 and TRBJ2-1, with 10 bases identical to TRBD2. Germline V CDR1 and CDR2: SGHNT, YYREEE (reference sequence). The trim removed 0 bases at V and 3 bases at J, leaving 9 bases unmatched. The CDR3 sequence is 18 residues long. The CDR3 reads CASSLALTSGAVYNEQFF. For the CDR3, the DNA is TGTGCCAGCAGCTTGGCCCTCACTAGCGGGGCCGTCTACAATGAGCAGTTCTTC.

The chain joins TRBV5-1 to TRBJ2-3; D may be TRBD2 (5 bases). This CDR3 contains 15 residues. The V end lost 0 bases, the J end lost 3 bases, and 11 bases lay between the germline ends. CDR1 SGHRS and CDR2 YFSETQ come from the germline V gene. The CDR3: CASSLERWETDTQYF. The DNA of the CDR3 is TGCGCCAGCAGCTTGGAACGCTGGGAGACAGATACGCAGTATTTT.